This T cell receptor beta chain was captured by sequencing in a study of identical twins' blood T cells. One entry per CDR3 protein results from TCRdb running MiXCR on the 5' RACE reads. Among a few hundred thousand distinct CDR3 sequences listed, roughly 30% were seen once. This clonotype appeared a few times. V was pared by 4 bases and J by 4 bases, with 16 bases between. Germline V gene sequence: CDR1 GTSNPN, CDR2 SVGIG (reference sequence). The CDR3 loop spans 14 amino acids. The chain has TRBV30 and TRBJ1-1, with unresolved D. Sequencing was performed on PBMCs. The TCR was taken from a woman aged 18-49 years in good health. CDR3 loop: CAWMIPISATEAFF. Written as DNA, the CDR3 is TGTGCCTGGATGATCCCCATTTCGGCCACTGAAGCTTTCTTT.